Listed below are T cell receptor beta chains from one sample, sequenced in a study of CD8+ T cells in alopecia areata. Only in-frame clones appear in the TCRdb table, and some are missing; sequencing was by immunoSEQ multiplex PCR. The sample lists some 240,000 clones, more than 45% occurring once. Sequencing was performed on CD4+ T cells sorted from blood, taken at week 4, from a patient treated with tofacitinib. The receptors were sampled from a human donor with alopecia areata. Each CDR3 is given with its conserved first and last residue. The order of the fields is clone size, D gene, J gene, V gene, CDR3 DNA, CDR3 protein. D genes are given only for firm matches. Where a row states a size, it is once, few, many or the class of an expanded clone; other rows omit it.

few | . | TRBJ1-1 | TRBV10-3 | TGTGCCATCAGTGAGGCACGGGGCGACACTGAAGCTTTCTTT | CAISEARGDTEAFF
. | TRBD1 | TRBJ1-2 | TRBV10-3 | TGTGCCATCAGTGCCCCGCGGCAGGGGGCCAGGGATGGCTACACCTTC | CAISAPRQGARDGYTF
. | TRBD1 | TRBJ2-7 | TRBV4-3 | TGCGCCAGCAGCCGAGGGGACAGCTCCTACGAGCAGTACTTC | CASSRGDSSYEQYF
. | TRBD1 | TRBJ1-1 | TRBV5-6 | TGTGCCAGCAGCTTGGCCCCACAGGGGAGGGGAGCTTTCTTT | CASSLAPQGRGAFF
. | . | TRBJ2-1 | TRBV7-9 | TGTGCCAGCAGCTTTTTTGGAAATGAGCAGTTCTTC | CASSFFGNEQFF
. | TRBD2 | TRBJ2-1 | TRBV4-3 | TGCGCCAGCAGCCAAGACGTAGCAATAGCGGGGGGCGTTAGCTCCTACAATGAGCAGTTCTTC | CASSQDVAIAGGVSSYNEQFF
. | . | TRBJ1-1 | TRBV7-2 | TGTGCCAGCAGCCTCGTTGAGGGCCCCAACGGACGAGCTTTCTTT | CASSLVEGPNGRAFF
. | TRBD1 | TRBJ2-4 | TRBV6-5 | TGTGCCAGCACTACGACAGGGGAAAACATTCAGTACTTC | CASTTTGENIQYF
few | TRBD1 | TRBJ1-2 | TRBV5-1 | TGCGCCAGCAGCTGGGACAGAGCTAACTATGGCTACACCTTC | CASSWDRANYGYTF
. | . | TRBJ2-5 | TRBV29-1 | TGCAGCGTCGAGTCAGGGCGAGAAGAGACCCAGTACTTC | CSVESGREETQYF
few | TRBD2 | TRBJ2-6 | TRBV14 | TGTGCCAGCAGCCCACTAGCGGGGGCCCCCCCTGGGGCCAACGTCCTGACTTTC | CASSPLAGAPPGANVLTF
once | TRBD1 | TRBJ2-3 | TRBV2 | TGTGCCAGCAGTGATCCTACTAGAGGGGGCTTAGATACGCAGTATTTT | CASSDPTRGGLDTQYF
. | . | TRBJ1-1 | TRBV29-1 | TGCAGCGTCCGCCCAACCCAAGGGCCGACCAGACGGGGAAACACTGAAGCTTTCTTT | CSVRPTQGPTRRGNTEAFF
. | . | TRBJ2-2 | TRBV18 | TGTGCCAGCTCACCGCGGTCTTCCGGGACCTTGGCCGGGGAGCTGTTTTTT | CASSPRSSGTLAGELFF
. | . | TRBJ1-4 | TRBV30 | TGTGCCTGGAGTCATCCCGGAGCCGAAAAACTGTTTTTT | CAWSHPGAEKLFF
. | TRBD1 | TRBJ1-5 | TRBV30 | TGTGCCTGGAGTGACAGGGGTAATCAGCCCCAGCATTTT | CAWSDRGNQPQHF
once | . | TRBJ1-4 | TRBV11-2 | TGTGCCAGCAGCTCTCTGAGGAAACCAACTAATGAAAAACTGTTTTTT | CASSSLRKPTNEKLFF
medium-sized | TRBD2 | TRBJ2-7 | TRBV7-2 | TGTGCCAGCAGTCGGACTAGCGGTACCTACGAGCAGTACTTC | CASSRTSGTYEQYF
. | TRBD2 | TRBJ2-1 | TRBV30 | TGTGCCTGGAGTGTCCTAGCGGGGGCCAGTGAGCAGTTCTTC | CAWSVLAGASEQFF
. | TRBD1 | TRBJ1-2 | TRBV19 | TGTGCCAGTAGTACCCATTCCCGCCGGGACAGCTACTATGGCTACACCTTC | CASSTHSRRDSYYGYTF
. | . | TRBJ2-7 | TRBV29-1 | TGCAGCGTTGAGTCAGGGACCTCCTACGAGCAGTACTTC | CSVESGTSYEQYF
once | . | TRBJ2-5 | TRBV2 | TGTGCCAGCAGTGAGGTTAACCGGGAGACCCAGTACTTC | CASSEVNRETQYF
. | . | TRBJ2-7 | TRBV29-1 | TGCAGCGTTGGTCACGTATACGAGCAGTACTTC | CSVGHVYEQYF
. | . | TRBJ1-6 | TRBV2 | TGTGCCAGCAGTGGGGCGACGGCCAATAATTCACCCCTCCACTTT | CASSGATANNSPLHF
few | . | TRBJ2-7 | TRBV7-2 | TGTGCCAGCAGCTTAGCGCTTAACGTACTATCCTACGAGCAGTACTTC | CASSLALNVLSYEQYF
. | . | TRBJ2-1 | TRBV29-1 | TGCAGCGTGAGGGCTGGGACGTACAATGAGCAGTTCTTC | CSVRAGTYNEQFF
. | . | TRBJ1-2 | TRBV7-9 | TGTGCCAGCAGCGCAAACATCCGGGGAACGGGCAACTATGGCTACACCTTC | CASSANIRGTGNYGYTF
few | . | TRBJ2-5 | TRBV18 | TGTGCCAGCTCACCAACCCATAGCCAAGAGACCCAGTACTTC | CASSPTHSQETQYF
. | . | TRBJ1-5 | TRBV30 | TGTGCCTGGAGCGCCGCCACAGGGAACAATCAGCCCCAGCATTTT | CAWSAATGNNQPQHF
. | TRBD1 | TRBJ2-2 | TRBV30 | TGTGCCTGGAGTGATTTACAGGGGACGGCGAACACCGGGGAGCTGTTTTTT | CAWSDLQGTANTGELFF
. | . | TRBJ1-2 | TRBV20-1 | TGCAGTGCTAGAAACTTCTATGGCTACACCTTC | CSARNFYGYTF
. | . | TRBJ1-1 | TRBV7-6 | TGTGCCAGCAGCCCGGGGCAGGGGAACACTGAAGCTTTCTTT | CASSPGQGNTEAFF
. | TRBD1 | TRBJ1-1 | TRBV29-1 | TGCAGCGTTGAAATGACAGGGAGTGAAGCTTTCTTT | CSVEMTGSEAFF
. | . | TRBJ2-5 | TRBV7-2 | TGTGCCAGCAGCGCGGGACCCCGCAAGCACTTC | CASSAGPRKHF
few | . | TRBJ2-2 | TRBV7-6 | TGTGCCAGCAGCTTAGCGGCGAACACCGGGGAGCTGTTTTTT | CASSLAANTGELFF
once | TRBD1 | TRBJ2-1 | TRBV30 | TGTGCCTGGAGCCGCGATTCCAGGGGGAGTGAGCAGTTCTTC | CAWSRDSRGSEQFF
. | . | TRBJ2-1 | TRBV20-1 | TGCAGTGCTCACAACTTCGATGAGCAGTTCTTC | CSAHNFDEQFF
. | TRBD1 | TRBJ2-7 | TRBV4-3 | TGCGCCAGCAGCCAAGAACTTGACAGGGCCTCCTACGAGCAGTACTTC | CASSQELDRASYEQYF
. | TRBD2 | TRBJ2-3 | TRBV7-8 | TGTGCCAGCAGTTTAGGCGGGGGGCCCACAGATACGCAGTATTTT | CASSLGGGPTDTQYF
few | . | TRBJ2-7 | TRBV12-5 | TGTGCTAGTGGTTTGGACTACGAGCAGTACTTC | CASGLDYEQYF
. | TRBD1 | TRBJ1-6 | TRBV9 | TGTGCCAGCAGCCAGACAGGGAATAATTCACCCCTCCACTTT | CASSQTGNNSPLHF
. | . | TRBJ1-1 | TRBV7-2 | TGTGCCAGCAGCTTTTACAGGATTTCCCCCTCGGGGAACACTGAAGCTTTCTTT | CASSFYRISPSGNTEAFF
. | . | TRBJ1-6 | TRBV30 | TGTGCCTGGAGCTCGAATCTCGCAGGCGGGTCACCCCTCCACTTT | CAWSSNLAGGSPLHF
. | . | TRBJ2-3 | TRBV29-1 | TGCAGCGTTCCAGATACGCAGTATTTT | CSVPDTQYF
. | . | TRBJ2-7 | TRBV4-1 | TGCGCCAGCAGCCGATTAATGACCTACGAGCAGTACTTC | CASSRLMTYEQYF
. | TRBD1 | TRBJ2-5 | TRBV29-1 | TGCAGCGTTGGGGAACAGGGGCCTCGGGAGACCCAGTACTTC | CSVGEQGPRETQYF
. | TRBD2 | TRBJ2-3 | TRBV29-1 | TGCAGCGTTAGGGGGACTAGCGGATACACAGATACGCAGTATTTT | CSVRGTSGYTDTQYF
. | . | TRBJ2-1 | TRBV2 | TGTGCCAGCAGTGAAGGGCTCTTTCCCTCCTACAATGAGCAGTTCTTC | CASSEGLFPSYNEQFF
. | . | TRBJ2-1 | TRBV28 | TGTGCCAGCAGGAGCTCCTACAATGAGCAGTTCTTC | CASRSSYNEQFF
. | . | TRBJ1-1 | TRBV30 | TGTGCCTGGGGACGGCGGAGGAACACTGAAGCTTTCTTT | CAWGRRRNTEAFF
. | TRBD2 | TRBJ2-5 | TRBV10-3 | TGTGCCATCAGCAGACTAGCGGGGACCCAAGAGACCCAGTACTTC | CAISRLAGTQETQYF
few | . | TRBJ2-2 | TRBV15 | TGTGCCACCAGCGGGGGCGGGGGCTTTGGGACCGGGGAGCTGTTTTTT | CATSGGGGFGTGELFF
. | . | TRBJ2-2 | TRBV2 | TGTGCCAGCAGGCCCGTGGTTTCCGGGGAGCTGTTTTTT | CASRPVVSGELFF
. | . | TRBJ2-7 | TRBV4-2 | TGTGCCAGCAGCCAAGGGTCTGCCTACGAGCAGTACTTC | CASSQGSAYEQYF
few | . | TRBJ2-6 | TRBV5-6 | TGTGCCAGCAGCGAAGGGGCTGGGGGGGCCAACGTCCTGACTTTC | CASSEGAGGANVLTF